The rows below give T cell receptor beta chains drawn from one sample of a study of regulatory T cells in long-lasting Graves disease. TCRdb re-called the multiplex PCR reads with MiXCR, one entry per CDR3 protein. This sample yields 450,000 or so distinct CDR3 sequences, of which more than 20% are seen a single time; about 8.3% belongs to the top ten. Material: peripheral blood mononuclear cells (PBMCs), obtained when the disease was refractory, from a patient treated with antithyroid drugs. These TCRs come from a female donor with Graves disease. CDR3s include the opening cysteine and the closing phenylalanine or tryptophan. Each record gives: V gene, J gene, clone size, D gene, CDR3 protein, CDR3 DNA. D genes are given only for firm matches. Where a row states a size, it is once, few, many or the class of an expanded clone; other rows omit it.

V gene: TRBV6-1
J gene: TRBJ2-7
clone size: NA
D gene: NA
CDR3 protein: CASSNPAVNYEQYF
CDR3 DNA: TGTGCCAGCAGCAACCCGGCAGTTAACTACGAGCAGTACTTC

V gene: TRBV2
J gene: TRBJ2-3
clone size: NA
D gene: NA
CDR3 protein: CASSEALQNTDTQYF
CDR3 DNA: TGTGCCAGCAGTGAAGCGCTTCAGAACACAGATACGCAGTATTTT

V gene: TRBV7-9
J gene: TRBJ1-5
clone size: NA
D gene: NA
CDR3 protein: CASSGITGGGQPQHF
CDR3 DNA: TGTGCCAGCAGCGGCATCACAGGAGGAGGTCAGCCCCAGCATTTT

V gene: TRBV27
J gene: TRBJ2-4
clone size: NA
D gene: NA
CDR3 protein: CASSLIDGRLGGFGENIQYF
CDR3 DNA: TGTGCCAGCAGTTTAATTGACGGAAGGCTGGGGGGCTTCGGAGAAAACATTCAGTACTTC

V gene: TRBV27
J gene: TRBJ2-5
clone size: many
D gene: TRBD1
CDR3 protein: CASSYGQGFQETQYF
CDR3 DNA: TGTGCCAGCAGTTATGGACAGGGGTTCCAAGAGACCCAGTACTTC

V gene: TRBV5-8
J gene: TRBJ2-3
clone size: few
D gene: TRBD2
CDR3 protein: CASSIGLADHTDTQYF
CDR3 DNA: TGTGCCAGCAGCATAGGACTAGCGGACCACACAGATACGCAGTATTTT

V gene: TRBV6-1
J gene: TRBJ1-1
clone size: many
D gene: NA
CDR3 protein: CASSQGGYNTEAFF
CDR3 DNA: TGTGCCAGCAGCCAGGGAGGGTATAACACTGAAGCTTTCTTT

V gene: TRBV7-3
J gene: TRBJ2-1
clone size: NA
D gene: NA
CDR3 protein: CASSLGSSANEQFF
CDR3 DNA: TGTGCCAGCAGCTTAGGGTCTAGCGCCAATGAGCAGTTCTTC

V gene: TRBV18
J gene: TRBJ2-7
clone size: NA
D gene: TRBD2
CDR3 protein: CASSPRRAGGLGEQYF
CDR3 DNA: TGTGCCAGCTCACCCCGCAGGGCGGGAGGCTTGGGCGAGCAGTACTTC

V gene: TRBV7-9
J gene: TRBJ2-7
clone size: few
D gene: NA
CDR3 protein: CASSWTSSYEQYF
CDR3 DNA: TGTGCCAGCAGCTGGACAAGCTCCTACGAGCAGTACTTC

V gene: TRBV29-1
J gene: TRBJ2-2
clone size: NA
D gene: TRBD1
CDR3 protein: CSVGQGGITGELFF
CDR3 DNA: TGCAGCGTCGGACAGGGGGGAATAACCGGGGAGCTGTTTTTT

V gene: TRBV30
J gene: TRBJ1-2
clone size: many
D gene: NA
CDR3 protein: CAWSAGGDGYTF
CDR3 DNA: TGTGCCTGGAGTGCCGGGGGCGATGGCTACACCTTC

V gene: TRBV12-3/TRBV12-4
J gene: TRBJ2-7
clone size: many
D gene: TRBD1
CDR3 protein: CASSRRTGFYEQYF
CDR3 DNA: TGTGCCAGCAGCCGTCGGACAGGGTTTTACGAGCAGTACTTC

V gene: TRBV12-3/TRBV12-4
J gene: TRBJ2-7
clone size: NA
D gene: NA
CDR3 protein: CASSLRQNYGQYF
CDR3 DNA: TGTGCCAGCAGTTTAAGACAGAACTACGGGCAGTACTTC

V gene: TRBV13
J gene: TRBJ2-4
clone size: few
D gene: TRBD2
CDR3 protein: CASSLAGGGAKNIQYF
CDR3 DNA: TGTGCCAGCAGCTTAGCGGGAGGAGGAGCCAAAAACATTCAGTACTTC

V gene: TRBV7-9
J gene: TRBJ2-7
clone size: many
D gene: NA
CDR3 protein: CASTNRENYEQYF
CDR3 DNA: TGTGCCAGCACGAACCGGGAGAACTACGAGCAGTACTTC

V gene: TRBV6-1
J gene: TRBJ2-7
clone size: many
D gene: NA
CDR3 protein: CASSPQWRASYEQYF
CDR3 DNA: TGTGCCAGCAGTCCCCAGTGGCGCGCTTCCTACGAGCAGTACTTC

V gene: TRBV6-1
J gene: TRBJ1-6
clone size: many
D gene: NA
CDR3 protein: CASNRNNSPLHF
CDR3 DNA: TGTGCCAGCAACAGGAATAATTCACCCCTCCACTTT

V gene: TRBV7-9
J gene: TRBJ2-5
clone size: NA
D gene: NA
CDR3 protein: CASKGFQETQYF
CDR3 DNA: TGTGCCAGCAAGGGGTTTCAAGAGACCCAGTACTTC

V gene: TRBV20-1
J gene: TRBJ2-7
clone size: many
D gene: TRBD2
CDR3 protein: CSADIAGDEQYF
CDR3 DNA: TGCAGTGCTGATATAGCGGGAGACGAGCAGTACTTC

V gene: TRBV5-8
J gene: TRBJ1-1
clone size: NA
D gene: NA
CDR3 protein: CASSLNTEALF
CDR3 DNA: TGTGCCAGCAGCTTGAACACTGAAGCTCTCTTT

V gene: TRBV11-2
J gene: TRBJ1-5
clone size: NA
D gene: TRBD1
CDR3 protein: CASSGGQGDQPQHF
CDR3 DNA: TGTGCCAGCAGCGGGGGACAGGGTGATCAGCCCCAGCATTTT

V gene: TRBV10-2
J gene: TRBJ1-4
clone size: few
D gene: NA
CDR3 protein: CASSEKDVNEKLFF
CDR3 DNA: TGCGCCAGCAGTGAGAAGGATGTTAATGAAAAACTGTTTTTT

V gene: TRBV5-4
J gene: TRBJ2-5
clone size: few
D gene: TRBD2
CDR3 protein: CASSETGLAGETQYF
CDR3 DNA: TGTGCCAGCAGCGAGACGGGACTAGCCGGTGAGACCCAGTACTTC

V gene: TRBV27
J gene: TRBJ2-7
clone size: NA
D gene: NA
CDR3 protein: CASSHRDFPYEQYF
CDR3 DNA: TGTGCCAGCAGTCACCGGGACTTTCCCTACGAGCAGTACTTC

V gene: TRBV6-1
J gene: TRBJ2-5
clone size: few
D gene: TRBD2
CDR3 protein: CASSLAGVFSETQYF
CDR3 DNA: TGTGCCAGCAGTCTAGCGGGGGTCTTCTCAGAGACCCAGTACTTC

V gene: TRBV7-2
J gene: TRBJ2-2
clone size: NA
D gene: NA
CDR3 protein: CASSLLSTPTGELFF
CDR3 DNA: TGTGCCAGCAGCTTACTCTCGACCCCAACCGGGGAGCTGTTTTTT

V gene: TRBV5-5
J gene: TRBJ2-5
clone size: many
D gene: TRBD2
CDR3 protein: CASRENSGRSETQYF
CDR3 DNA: TGTGCCAGCAGGGAGAATAGCGGGAGGTCAGAGACCCAGTACTTC

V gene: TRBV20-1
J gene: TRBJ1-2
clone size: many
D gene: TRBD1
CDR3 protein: CSARDREANYGYTF
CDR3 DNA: TGCAGTGCTAGGGACAGGGAAGCTAACTATGGCTACACCTTC

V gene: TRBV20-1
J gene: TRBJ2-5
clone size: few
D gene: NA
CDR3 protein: CSARGDKETQYF
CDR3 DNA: TGCAGTGCTAGAGGGGACAAAGAGACCCAGTACTTC

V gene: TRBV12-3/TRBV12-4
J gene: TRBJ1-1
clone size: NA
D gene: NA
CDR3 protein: CASGRREAFF
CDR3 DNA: TGTGCCAGCGGGAGGCGTGAAGCTTTCTTT

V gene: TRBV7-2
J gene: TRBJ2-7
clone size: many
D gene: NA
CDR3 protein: CASMPGVSGYSYEQYF
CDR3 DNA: TGTGCCAGCATGCCTGGAGTTAGCGGATACTCCTACGAGCAGTACTTC

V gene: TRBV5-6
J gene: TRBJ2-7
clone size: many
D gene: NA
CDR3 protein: CASAGGRGSYEQYF
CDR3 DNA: TGTGCCAGCGCTGGAGGGCGAGGGTCCTACGAGCAGTACTTC

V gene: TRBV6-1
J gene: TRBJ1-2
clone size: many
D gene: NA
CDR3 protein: CASSAPNYGYTF
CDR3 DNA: TGTGCCAGCAGTGCGCCCAACTATGGCTACACCTTC

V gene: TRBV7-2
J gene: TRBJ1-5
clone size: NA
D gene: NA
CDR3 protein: CASRRSNQPQHF
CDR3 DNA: TGTGCCAGTCGACGTAGCAATCAGCCCCAGCATTTT

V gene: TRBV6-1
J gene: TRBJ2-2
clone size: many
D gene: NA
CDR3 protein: CASNPGVDLTGELFF
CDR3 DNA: TGTGCCAGCAACCCAGGTGTGGACCTTACCGGGGAGCTGTTTTTT

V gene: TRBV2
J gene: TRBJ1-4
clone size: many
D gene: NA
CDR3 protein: CASSGRRATNEKLFF
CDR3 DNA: TGTGCCAGCAGTGGAAGGAGGGCAACTAATGAAAAACTGTTTTTT

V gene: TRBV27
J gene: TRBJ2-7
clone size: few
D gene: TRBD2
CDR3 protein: CASSPGLANNEQYF
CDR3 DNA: TGTGCCAGCAGTCCGGGACTAGCGAACAACGAGCAGTACTTC

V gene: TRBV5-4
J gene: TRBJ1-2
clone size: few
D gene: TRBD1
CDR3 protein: CASSLAAGGSYGYTF
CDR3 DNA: TGTGCCAGCAGCTTGGCCGCAGGGGGAAGCTATGGCTACACCTTC

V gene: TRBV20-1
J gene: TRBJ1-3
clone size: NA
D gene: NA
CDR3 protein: CSARGDIRGLNTIYF
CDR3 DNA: TGCAGTGCTAGAGGGGACATTCGTGGTTTGAACACCATATATTTT

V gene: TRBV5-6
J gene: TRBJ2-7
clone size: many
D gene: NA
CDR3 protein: CASSSSGTLSYEQYF
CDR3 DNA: TGTGCCAGCAGCTCCTCCGGGACATTATCCTACGAGCAGTACTTC

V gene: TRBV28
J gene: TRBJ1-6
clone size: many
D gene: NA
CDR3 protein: CASSHPQRENSPLHF
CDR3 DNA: TGTGCCAGCAGTCACCCCCAGAGAGAGAATTCACCCCTCCACTTT

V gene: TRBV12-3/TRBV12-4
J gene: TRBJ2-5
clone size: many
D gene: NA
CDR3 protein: CASSFRSPGQETQYF
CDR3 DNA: TGTGCCAGCAGTTTTAGGTCTCCCGGCCAAGAGACCCAGTACTTC

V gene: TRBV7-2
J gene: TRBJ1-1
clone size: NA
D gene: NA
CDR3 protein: CASSFSGSTEAFF
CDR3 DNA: TGTGCCAGCAGCTTCTCAGGGTCCACTGAAGCTTTCTTT

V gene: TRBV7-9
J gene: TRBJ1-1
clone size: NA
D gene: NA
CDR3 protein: CASELGRGFEAFF
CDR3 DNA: TGTGCCTCCGAGCTGGGTAGGGGCTTCGAAGCTTTCTTT

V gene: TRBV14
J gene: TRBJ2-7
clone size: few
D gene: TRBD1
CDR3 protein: CASSQVRQGDEQYF
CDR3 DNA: TGTGCCAGCAGCCAAGTTCGACAGGGGGACGAGCAGTACTTC

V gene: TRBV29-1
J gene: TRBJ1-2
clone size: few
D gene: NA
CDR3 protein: CSVTLTGTYGYTF
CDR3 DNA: TGCAGCGTGACCCTAACGGGTACCTATGGCTACACCTTC

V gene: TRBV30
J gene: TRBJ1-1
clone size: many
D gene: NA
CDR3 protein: CAWTDRWDTEAFF
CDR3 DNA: TGTGCCTGGACCGACAGGTGGGACACTGAAGCTTTCTTT

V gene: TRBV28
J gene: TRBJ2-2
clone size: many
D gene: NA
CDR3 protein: CASSFPGGELFF
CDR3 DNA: TGTGCCAGCAGTTTTCCCGGCGGGGAGCTGTTTTTT

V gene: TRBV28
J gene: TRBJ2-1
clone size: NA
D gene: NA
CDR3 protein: CASRLGSFDEQFF
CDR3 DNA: TGTGCCAGCAGACTGGGGAGTTTCGATGAGCAGTTCTTC

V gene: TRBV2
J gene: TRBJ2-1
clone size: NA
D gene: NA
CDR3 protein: CASSTNDERSYNEQFF
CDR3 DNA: TGTGCCAGCAGTACCAACGACGAGCGCTCCTACAATGAGCAGTTCTTC